What follows is one TCR beta chain and its context. These data are taken from a study of PD-1 blockade in classical Hodgkin lymphoma. With no exception, relapse followed autologous stem cell transplantation in all patients, and brentuximab vedotin exposure varied. From germline, CDR1 is LNHDA and CDR2 SQIVND (reference sequence). Between the trimmed V and J ends, which lost 9 bases and 0 bases, there was a span of 14 bases. This CDR3 spans 14 amino acids. The method was immunoSEQ multiplex PCR; TCRdb's version includes in-frame clones alone and lacks a portion of them. The sample lists approximately 99,000 clones, approximately 90% occurring once.

The TCR originated in a human donor with classical Hodgkin lymphoma. The sample here was peripheral blood mononuclear cells (PBMCs), taken before the second cycle of nivolumab. V gene TRBV19 combines with J gene TRBJ1-1, with D unresolved. The CDR3 sequence is CARTGWQMNTEAFF. The CDR3 DNA reads TGTGCCAGGACGGGGTGGCAGATGAACACTGAAGCTTTCTTT.